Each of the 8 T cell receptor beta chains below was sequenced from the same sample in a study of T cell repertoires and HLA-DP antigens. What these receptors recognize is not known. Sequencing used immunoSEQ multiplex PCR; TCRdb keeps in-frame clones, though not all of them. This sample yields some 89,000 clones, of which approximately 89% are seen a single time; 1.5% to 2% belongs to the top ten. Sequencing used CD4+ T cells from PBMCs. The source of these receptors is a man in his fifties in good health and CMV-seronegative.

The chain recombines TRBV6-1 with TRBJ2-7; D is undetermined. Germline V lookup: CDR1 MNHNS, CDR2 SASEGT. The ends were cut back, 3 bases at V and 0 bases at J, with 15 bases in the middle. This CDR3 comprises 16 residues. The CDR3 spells CASSDFPGLSSYEQYF. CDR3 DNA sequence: TGTGCCAGCAGTGATTTCCCGGGCCTCAGCTCCTACGAGCAGTACTTC.

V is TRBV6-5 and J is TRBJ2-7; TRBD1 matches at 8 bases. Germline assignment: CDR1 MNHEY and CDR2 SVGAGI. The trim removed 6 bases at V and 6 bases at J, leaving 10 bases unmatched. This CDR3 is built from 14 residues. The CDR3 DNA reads TGTGCCAGCAGCCACCTCCTCGGACAGGGCGAGCAGTACTTC. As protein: CASSHLLGQGEQYF.

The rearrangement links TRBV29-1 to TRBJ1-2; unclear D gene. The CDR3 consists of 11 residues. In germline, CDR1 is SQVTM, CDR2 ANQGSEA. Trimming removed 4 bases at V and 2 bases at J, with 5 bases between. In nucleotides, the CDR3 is TGCAGCGTTGCGATGAACTATGGCTACACCTTC. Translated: CSVAMNYGYTF.

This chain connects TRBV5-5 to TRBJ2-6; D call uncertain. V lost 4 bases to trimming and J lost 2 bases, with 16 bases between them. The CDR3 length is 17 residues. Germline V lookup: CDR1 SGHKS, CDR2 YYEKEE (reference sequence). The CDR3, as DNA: TGTGCCAGCAGCCCTGCCCCGATAACAACTGGGGCCAACGTCCTGACTTTC. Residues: CASSPAPITTGANVLTF.

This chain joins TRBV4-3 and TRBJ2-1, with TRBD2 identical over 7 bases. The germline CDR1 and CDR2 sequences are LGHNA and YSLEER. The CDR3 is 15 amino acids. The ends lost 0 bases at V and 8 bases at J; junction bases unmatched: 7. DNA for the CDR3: TGCGCCAGCAGCCAAGATACGGGGGAGGGCGATGAGCAGTTCTTC. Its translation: CASSQDTGEGDEQFF.

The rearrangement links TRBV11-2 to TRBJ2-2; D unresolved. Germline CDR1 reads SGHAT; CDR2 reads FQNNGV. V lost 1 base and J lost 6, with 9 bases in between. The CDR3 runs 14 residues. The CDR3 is CASSLAARAGELFF. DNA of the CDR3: TGTGCCAGCAGCTTAGCAGCGCGAGCCGGGGAGCTGTTTTTT.

CDR3 sequence (DNA): TGTGCCAGTAAATCAGCGAGCTCTGGAAACACCATATATTTT. Amino acids: CASKSASSGNTIYF. The V call is TRBV19, the J call TRBJ1-3, with D unclear. Germline loops: CDR1 LNHDA, CDR2 SQIVND (reference sequence). The length of the CDR3 is 14 residues. V dropped 7 bases and J dropped 0 bases, with 10 bases sitting between them. Using reference TRBV19 and TRBJ1-3 for the parts outside the CDR3, the full variable domain is DGGITQSPKYLFRKEGQNVTLSCEQNLNHDAMYWYRQDPGQGLRLIYYSQIVNDFQKGDIAEGYSVSREKKESFPLTVTSAQKNPTAFYLCASKSASSGNTIYFGEGSWLTVV.

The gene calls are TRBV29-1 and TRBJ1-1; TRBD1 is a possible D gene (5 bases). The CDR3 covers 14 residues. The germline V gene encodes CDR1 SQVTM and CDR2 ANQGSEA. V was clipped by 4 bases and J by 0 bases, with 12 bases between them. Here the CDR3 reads CSVAVGGMNTEAFF. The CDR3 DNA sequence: TGCAGCGTTGCCGTCGGGGGGATGAACACTGAAGCTTTCTTT.